These T cell receptor beta chains were read from a single sample in a study of blood T cell repertoires in COVID-19. The data were produced by immunoSEQ multiplex PCR, yet TCRdb's version contains in-frame clones alone and is incomplete. This table holds some 120,000 clones, roughly nine tenths found once. The sample taken for sequencing was peripheral blood. These receptors came from a human donor with active COVID-19. The donor label of this sample is uncertain. Both conserved end residues are part of each CDR3. D genes are given only for firm matches. The size field is filled for only some rows; it gives once, few, many or a size class.

v_gene	d_gene	j_gene	abundance	len	CDR3aa	CDR3nt
TRBV4-3	NA	TRBJ2-1	NA	17	CASSQDNSDREGNEQFF	TGCGCCAGCAGCCAAGATAATTCGGACAGGGAGGGAAATGAGCAGTTCTTC
TRBV5-1	NA	TRBJ2-2	NA	14	CASSSARDHGELFF	TGCGCCAGCAGCTCCGCCAGGGATCACGGGGAGCTGTTTTTT
TRBV24-1	NA	TRBJ2-3	NA	14	CATSLGAGADTQYF	TGTGCCACCTCGCTGGGGGCTGGGGCAGATACGCAGTATTTT
TRBV7-9	NA	TRBJ1-5	NA	13	CASSSSRNQPQHF	TGTGCCAGCAGCTCAAGCCGCAATCAGCCCCAGCATTTT
TRBV11-3	NA	TRBJ2-1	NA	12	CASSLRQSEQFF	TGTGCCAGCAGCTTAAGACAGAGTGAGCAGTTCTTC
TRBV5-6	NA	TRBJ1-1	NA	14	CASSLGQGGTEAFF	TGTGCCAGCAGCTTGGGGCAGGGTGGTACTGAAGCTTTCTTT
TRBV6-2/TRBV6-3	TRBD2	TRBJ2-1	NA	15	CASSNGLAGSDEQFF	TGTGCCAGCAGTAACGGACTAGCGGGGTCCGATGAGCAGTTCTTC
TRBV6-2/TRBV6-3	NA	TRBJ2-1	NA	15	CASSYSTREYNEQFF	TGTGCCAGCAGTTACTCCACTCGGGAGTACAATGAGCAGTTCTTC
TRBV5-1	TRBD1	TRBJ2-2	NA	16	CASSSGDRGNTGELFF	TGCGCCAGCAGCTCGGGGGACAGGGGGAACACCGGGGAGCTGTTTTTT
TRBV9	TRBD1	TRBJ1-2	NA	17	CASSATLGQGGFYGYTF	TGTGCCAGCAGCGCGACCCTGGGACAGGGCGGATTTTATGGCTACACCTTC
TRBV6-5	NA	TRBJ2-1	NA	14	CASSYSDRYNEQFF	TGTGCCAGCAGTTACTCCGACAGATACAATGAGCAGTTCTTC
TRBV5-1	TRBD1	TRBJ2-1	once	15	CASSLSGQGFDEQFF	TGCGCCAGCAGCTTGTCGGGACAGGGGTTCGATGAGCAGTTCTTC
TRBV6-6	NA	TRBJ1-4	NA	16	CASSYWGGAQSEKLFF	TGTGCCAGCAGTTACTGGGGGGGGGCGCAGAGTGAAAAACTGTTTTTT
TRBV28	TRBD1	TRBJ1-5	NA	17	CASSLWQGAPSNQPQHF	TGTGCCAGCAGTTTATGGCAGGGGGCTCCTAGCAATCAGCCCCAGCATTTT
TRBV5-1	TRBD2	TRBJ2-5	NA	17	CASSSGTSGGYVETQYF	TGCGCCAGCAGCTCCGGGACTAGCGGGGGGTACGTGGAGACCCAGTACTTC
TRBV14	NA	TRBJ1-2	NA	13	CASSQINSGGYTF	TGTGCCAGCAGCCAGATCAACAGTGGGGGCTACACCTTC
TRBV29-1	NA	TRBJ1-2	NA	11	CSVGRRDGYTF	TGCAGCGTTGGAAGGAGAGATGGCTACACCTTC
TRBV4-3	TRBD2	TRBJ2-7	NA	14	CASSQDRTSREQYF	TGCGCCAGCAGCCAAGATCGGACTAGTCGCGAGCAGTACTTC
TRBV6-2/TRBV6-3	NA	TRBJ1-2	NA	15	CASSYSKTGLVGYTF	TGTGCCAGCAGTTACTCGAAAACAGGGTTGGTTGGCTACACCTTC
TRBV18	TRBD1	TRBJ1-3	NA	16	CASSPGQGAGGNTIYF	TGTGCCAGCTCACCAGGACAGGGGGCCGGAGGAAACACCATATATTTT
TRBV10-3	TRBD1	TRBJ1-4	NA	16	CAISSTGVATNEKLFF	TGTGCCATCAGCTCGACAGGGGTTGCAACTAATGAAAAACTGTTTTTT
TRBV19	TRBD1	TRBJ1-6	NA	15	CATKVIGTGYSPLHF	TGTGCCACCAAGGTGATCGGGACAGGGTATTCACCCCTCCACTTT
TRBV3-1/TRBV3-2	NA	TRBJ2-5	NA	15	CASSQLQGRGETQYF	TGTGCCAGCAGCCAGCTACAGGGACGGGGAGAGACCCAGTACTTC